This is a list of T cell receptor beta chains from one sample in a study of CD4 T cells in relation to SARS-CoV-2 and coronaviruses. This table comes from immunoSEQ multiplex PCR, and its TCRdb copy is limited to in-frame clones, with some not included. The data show 65,000 or so clones, with over 70% seen just once and about 1.6% held by the top ten. The sequenced sample was memory CD4+ T cells from PBMCs. Source of these receptors: a human donor in good health. Both conserved end residues are part of each CDR3. The order of the fields is clone size, J gene, V gene, D gene, CDR3 protein, CDR3 DNA. The D gene is left open where the match is weak. Expanded clones get a size class; other rows say once, few or many, or leave the size out.

.	TRBJ1-3	TRBV6-1	.	CASSEVVGHPRGTGTSGNTIYF	TGTGCCAGCAGTGAAGTAGTAGGACATCCCCGAGGAACAGGGACCTCTGGAAACACCATATATTTT
.	TRBJ2-7	TRBV18	.	CASSSGSSYEQYF	TGTGCCAGCTCTTCTGGAAGCTCCTACGAGCAGTACTTC
.	TRBJ1-5	TRBV10-3	.	CAISGGEVSNQPQHF	TGTGCCATCAGTGGAGGGGAGGTCAGCAATCAGCCCCAGCATTTT
once	TRBJ2-5	TRBV28	TRBD2	CASNYSGRETQYF	TGTGCCAGCAATTATAGCGGGAGGGAGACCCAGTACTTC
once	TRBJ1-2	TRBV28	TRBD1	CASSLGWQGDYGYTF	TGTGCCAGCAGTTTGGGATGGCAGGGGGACTATGGCTACACCTTC
.	TRBJ2-5	TRBV7-2	.	CASSPSPVQETQYF	TGTGCCAGCAGCCCTTCCCCAGTCCAAGAGACCCAGTACTTC
.	TRBJ2-2	TRBV5-5	.	CASSAQGPGELFF	TGTGCCAGCAGCGCACAGGGCCCCGGGGAGCTGTTTTTT
.	TRBJ2-7	TRBV3-1/TRBV3-2	TRBD1	CASSQEGGPGHLTYEQYF	TGTGCCAGCAGCCAAGAAGGGGGCCCGGGACATCTAACCTACGAGCAGTACTTC
.	TRBJ1-1	TRBV7-6	TRBD1	CASSRQTGTGGRNTEAFF	TGTGCCAGCAGCCGACAAACCGGGACAGGGGGCAGGAACACTGAAGCTTTCTTT
.	TRBJ2-1	TRBV5-5	TRBD1	CASSLEQGAVLYEQFF	TGTGCCAGCAGCTTGGAGCAGGGGGCAGTCCTTTATGAGCAGTTCTTC
.	TRBJ2-1	TRBV11-1	.	CASSHSGASYNEQFF	TGTGCCAGCAGCCATTCAGGGGCTTCCTACAATGAGCAGTTCTTC
.	TRBJ2-2	TRBV15	.	CATSPAGFTGELFF	TGTGCCACCAGCCCCGCAGGGTTCACCGGGGAGCTGTTTTTT
.	TRBJ1-5	TRBV2	.	CASKGVGNQPQHF	TGTGCCAGCAAAGGGGTAGGCAATCAGCCCCAGCATTTT
once	TRBJ2-6	TRBV6-2/TRBV6-3	.	CASSYSADLSANVLTF	TGTGCCAGCAGTTACTCGGCGGACCTGAGCGCCAACGTCCTGACTTTC
.	TRBJ2-7	TRBV18	TRBD1	CASSARDRGAQYF	TGTGCCAGCTCAGCCCGGGACAGAGGAGCGCAGTACTTC
.	TRBJ1-1	TRBV18	TRBD1	CASSLLDRGDTEAFF	TGTGCCAGCTCACTCCTGGACAGGGGTGACACTGAAGCTTTCTTT
.	TRBJ2-3	TRBV6-5	.	CASSRTTKTQGTQYF	TGTGCCAGCAGCCGAACCACCAAGACTCAGGGCACGCAGTATTTT
.	TRBJ1-5	TRBV19	TRBD1	CASSARIGTGRQPQHF	TGTGCCAGTAGTGCCCGAATTGGGACAGGGAGGCAGCCCCAGCATTTT
once	TRBJ1-1	TRBV18	.	CASSPREGMNTEAFF	TGTGCCAGCTCACCCCGGGAGGGAATGAACACTGAAGCTTTCTTT
.	TRBJ2-7	TRBV9	.	CASSVGQGNYEQYF	TGTGCCAGCAGCGTAGGTCAGGGGAACTACGAGCAGTACTTC
.	TRBJ2-3	TRBV5-1	TRBD1	CASSKGTAFTDTQYF	TGCGCCAGCAGCAAAGGGACAGCGTTCACAGATACGCAGTATTTT
.	TRBJ1-2	TRBV28	.	CASSRANGDYGYTF	TGTGCCAGCAGTAGGGCTAACGGGGACTATGGCTACACCTTC
.	TRBJ2-7	TRBV7-2	.	CASSLGQVISYEQYF	TGTGCCAGCAGCTTAGGACAGGTCATCTCCTACGAGCAGTACTTC
.	TRBJ1-2	TRBV6-5	TRBD1	CASSYSVDRDDYGYTF	TGTGCCAGCAGTTACTCGGTGGACAGGGACGACTATGGCTACACCTTC
.	TRBJ2-3	TRBV29-1	.	CSVFDGGLTDTQYF	TGCAGCGTTTTTGACGGAGGACTCACAGATACGCAGTATTTT
.	TRBJ2-7	TRBV7-9	.	CASSSDSLEQYF	TGTGCCAGCAGCTCGGACTCCTTGGAGCAGTACTTC
.	TRBJ2-3	TRBV2	TRBD2	CASRGEGGPDTQYF	TGTGCCAGCAGGGGGGAGGGAGGCCCAGATACGCAGTATTTT
.	TRBJ2-3	TRBV10-3	TRBD2	CAIRPGLAGGSTDTQYF	TGTGCCATCAGGCCGGGACTAGCGGGGGGGAGCACAGATACGCAGTATTTT
.	TRBJ1-3	TRBV5-5	.	CASSFGRASGNTIYF	TGTGCCAGCAGCTTTGGCAGAGCCTCTGGAAACACCATATATTTT
.	TRBJ2-5	TRBV7-2	.	CASSGTRAVQYF	TGTGCCAGCAGCGGCACCAGGGCGGTCCAGTACTTC
few	TRBJ1-4	TRBV4-2	TRBD1	CASSRQQRTGDEKLFF	TGTGCCAGCAGCCGACAGCAGCGCACAGGGGATGAAAAACTGTTTTTT
.	TRBJ2-2	TRBV2	TRBD1	CASAQGYTGELFF	TGTGCCAGTGCACAGGGGTACACCGGGGAGCTGTTTTTT
.	TRBJ2-7	TRBV7-9	TRBD2	CASRSGTSGGYEQYF	TGTGCCAGCAGGTCCGGGACTAGCGGGGGCTACGAGCAGTACTTC
few	TRBJ1-5	TRBV7-2	.	CASSSQVSNQPQHF	TGTGCCAGCAGCTCCCAGGTTAGCAATCAGCCCCAGCATTTT
.	TRBJ1-2	TRBV3-1/TRBV3-2	.	CASSLRVGRDGYTF	TGTGCCAGCAGCCTCAGGGTGGGCCGAGACGGCTACACCTTC
.	TRBJ2-7	TRBV7-2	.	CASSLAPGAHEQYF	TGTGCCAGCAGCTTAGCGCCAGGGGCCCACGAGCAGTACTTC
.	TRBJ2-7	TRBV14	.	CASSQDIGSYEQYF	TGTGCCAGCAGCCAAGATATTGGCTCCTACGAGCAGTACTTC
few	TRBJ1-1	TRBV6-5	TRBD1	CASRRTGARGTEAFF	TGTGCCAGCAGAAGGACAGGGGCGCGGGGCACTGAAGCTTTCTTT
.	TRBJ2-3	TRBV4-3	TRBD1	CASSLVGQASSTDTQYF	TGCGCCAGCAGCCTGGTCGGACAGGCTTCTAGCACAGATACGCAGTATTTT
once	TRBJ2-7	TRBV28	.	CASSPPGNRVYEQYF	TGTGCCAGCAGCCCCCCCGGGAATCGGGTCTACGAGCAGTACTTC
.	TRBJ1-2	TRBV3-1/TRBV3-2	.	CASSLGWGHETYGYTF	TGTGCCAGCAGCCTTGGATGGGGACACGAAACGTATGGCTACACCTTC
few	TRBJ1-5	TRBV5-1	.	CASSVGIGGNQPQHF	TGCGCCAGCAGTGTCGGAATAGGGGGCAATCAGCCCCAGCATTTT
.	TRBJ2-7	TRBV11-2	TRBD2	CASSPRLAGGLTYEQYF	TGTGCCAGCAGCCCCAGACTAGCGGGGGGCCTGACCTACGAGCAGTACTTC
once	TRBJ2-7	TRBV5-6	.	CASSLVAGDYEQYF	TGTGCCAGCAGCTTGGTAGCCGGGGACTACGAGCAGTACTTC
.	TRBJ2-7	TRBV5-4	TRBD1	CASSLRGDRGAYEQYF	TGTGCCAGCAGCCTGAGGGGCGACAGGGGAGCCTACGAGCAGTACTTC
.	TRBJ1-2	TRBV3-1/TRBV3-2	.	CASVTWGTPGNYGYTF	TGTGCCAGCGTTACTTGGGGGACTCCGGGAAACTATGGCTACACCTTC
.	TRBJ1-6	TRBV6-6	TRBD1	CASSSGQGLNSPLHF	TGTGCCAGCAGTTCCGGACAGGGACTTAATTCACCCCTCCACTTT
.	TRBJ1-1	TRBV28	.	CASRVRSEAFF	TGTGCCAGCAGGGTTAGGAGTGAAGCTTTCTTT
.	TRBJ2-7	TRBV3-1/TRBV3-2	TRBD2	CASSQGTSGPFYF	TGTGCCAGCAGCCAAGGGACTAGCGGCCCTTTCTACTTC
.	TRBJ2-1	TRBV7-2	TRBD2	CASSTLAGTGVNEQFF	TGTGCCAGCAGCACCTTAGCGGGTACGGGGGTCAATGAGCAGTTCTTC